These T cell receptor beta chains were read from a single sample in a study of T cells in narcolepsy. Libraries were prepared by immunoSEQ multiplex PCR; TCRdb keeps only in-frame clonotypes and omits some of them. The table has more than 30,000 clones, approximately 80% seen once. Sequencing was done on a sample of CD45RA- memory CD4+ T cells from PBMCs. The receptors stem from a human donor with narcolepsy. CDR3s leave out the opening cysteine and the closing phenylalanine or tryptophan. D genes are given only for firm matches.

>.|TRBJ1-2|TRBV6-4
ASSDRAGGYT
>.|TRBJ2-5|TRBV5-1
ASSPGGLQETQY
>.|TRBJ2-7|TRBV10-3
ATQDSTTYEQY
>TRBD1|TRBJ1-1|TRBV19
ASSALQGGRELAF
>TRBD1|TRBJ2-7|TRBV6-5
ASSAPGQGVYEQY
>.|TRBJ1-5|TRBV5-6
ASSLGANGNQPQH
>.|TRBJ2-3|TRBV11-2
ASSSGLGLSTDTQY
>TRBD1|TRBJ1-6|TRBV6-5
ASSYYAGGRSPLH
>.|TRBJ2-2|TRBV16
ASSLSSDGELF
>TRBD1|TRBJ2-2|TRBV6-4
ASRGQGFTGELF
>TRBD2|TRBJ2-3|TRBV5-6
ASSRSGGGDTQY
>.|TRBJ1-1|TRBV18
ASSNRWSGNTEAF
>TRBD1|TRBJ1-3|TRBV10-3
AIRPNRGQGNTIY
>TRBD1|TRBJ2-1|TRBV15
ATSRGDRELLF
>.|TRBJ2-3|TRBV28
ASRPTEDTQY
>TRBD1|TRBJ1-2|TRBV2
ASSGQGQGDGYT
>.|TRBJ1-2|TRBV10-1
AREDKLNYGYT
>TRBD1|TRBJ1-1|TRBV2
ASDREGVGVTEAF
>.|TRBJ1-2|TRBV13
ASSLAGGVERHGYT
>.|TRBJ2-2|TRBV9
ASSAVGHDANTGELF
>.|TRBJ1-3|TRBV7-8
ASSLKVYGSGNTIY
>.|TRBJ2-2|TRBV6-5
ASSYRPGTGELF
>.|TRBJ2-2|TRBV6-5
ASGVSLPGELF
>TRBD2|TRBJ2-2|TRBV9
ASSVELAGGAGELF
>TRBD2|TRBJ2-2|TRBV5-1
ASSLAASGSGKLF
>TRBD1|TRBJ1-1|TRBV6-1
ASSTSRGRATEAF
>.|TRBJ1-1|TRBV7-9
ASSPRAGNTEAF
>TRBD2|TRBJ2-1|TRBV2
ASRAPGGLANEQF
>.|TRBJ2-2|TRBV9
ASSVGFQLSTGELF
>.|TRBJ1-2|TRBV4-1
ASSHGGEWGYT
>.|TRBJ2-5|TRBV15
ATSPSPQETQY
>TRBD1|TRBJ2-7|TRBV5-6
ASSPLGQGRTYEQY
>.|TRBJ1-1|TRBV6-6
ASSFQVEYTEAF
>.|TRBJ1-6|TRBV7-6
ASSLMTGVNSPLH
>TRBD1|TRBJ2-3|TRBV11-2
ASSLRDRGGTDTQY
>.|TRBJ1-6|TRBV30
AWRPRADYNSPLH
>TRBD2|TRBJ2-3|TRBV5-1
ASSSLAGGRTDTQY
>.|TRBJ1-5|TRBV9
ASSPGSNQPQH
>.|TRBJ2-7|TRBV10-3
AISEWDNSYEQY
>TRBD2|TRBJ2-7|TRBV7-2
ASSEWGLDADEQY
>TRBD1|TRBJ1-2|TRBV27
ASSPRTGMEGYT
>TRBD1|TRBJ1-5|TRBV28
ASSPGQGTSPQH
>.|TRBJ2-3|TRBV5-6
ASSLTTVGTDTQY
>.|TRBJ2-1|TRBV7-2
ASSYLAGNEQF
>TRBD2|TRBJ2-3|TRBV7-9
ASSGGSTDTQC
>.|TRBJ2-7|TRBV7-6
ASSSRASYEQY